Below, 28 T cell receptor beta chains from the same sample are listed, as sequenced in a study of T-cell memory formation after mild COVID-19. TCRdb fed the 5' RACE reads into MiXCR, producing one record per CDR3 protein. The sample has roughly 120,000 distinct CDR3 sequences; approximately 16% are singletons. The sample comprised PBMCs or a T cell subset sorted from them (not recorded which). All receptors come from an adult woman who had mild COVID-19 (a few samples of this study predate the infection). Cell type and time point are not known.

The chain couples TRBV7-9 to TRBJ1-1; 9 bases align to TRBD1. This CDR3 has 16 residues. With V trimmed by 2 bases and J by 0 bases, 4 bases remained unmatched. The germline V gene has CDR1 SEHNR and CDR2 FQNEAQ (reference sequence). Written as DNA, the CDR3 is TGTGCCAGCAGCTTACTTGGGACAGGGATGAACACTGAAGCTTTCTTT. Amino acids: CASSLLGTGMNTEAFF.

The rearrangement uses TRBV20-1 and TRBJ2-3; the match to TRBD2 covers 12 bases. The V segment lost 6 bases and the J segment 0 bases; nucleotides outside the gene matches: 13. CDR3 length equals 18 residues. Germline V CDR1 and CDR2: DFQATT, SNEGSKA (reference sequence). The CDR3 here is CSARRLAGASASTDTQYF. The CDR3 region has the DNA TGCAGTGCCAGGCGACTAGCGGGGGCCTCAGCTAGCACAGATACGCAGTATTTT.

The CDR3 protein is CSVGRIQETQYF. CDR3 nucleotides: TGCAGCGTTGGACGGATCCAAGAGACCCAGTACTTC. The J gene is TRBJ2-5, the V gene TRBV29-1; D ambiguous. The germline V gene encodes CDR1 SQVTM and CDR2 ANQGSEA. Trimming cost V 4 bases and J 1 base, with 7 bases left between them. This CDR3 has 12 residues.

This chain connects TRBV20-1 to TRBJ1-5; perhaps TRBD1 as D (6 bases). V lost 2 bases, J lost 1 base, and 15 bases lay in between. Germline-derived CDR1 and CDR2 are DFQATT and SNEGSKA (reference sequence). The CDR3 is 16 amino acids. The CDR3 loop reads CSARQGRGGSNQPQHF. The CDR3 nucleotides are TGCAGTGCTAGACAAGGCAGGGGTGGAAGCAATCAGCCCCAGCATTTT.

This clonotype was seen a few times. The genes are TRBV20-1 and TRBJ2-3; the match to TRBD1 covers 8 bases. The germline V gene encodes CDR1 DFQATT and CDR2 SNEGSKA (reference sequence). This CDR3 comprises 14 residues. V dropped 6 bases and J dropped 5; count of bases not matched to a gene: 10. The CDR3 protein is CSAPRTGRRDTQYF. The DNA of the CDR3 is TGCAGTGCCCCAAGGACAGGGCGTCGAGATACGCAGTATTTT.

This clonotype is medium-sized by share. This rearrangement joins TRBV5-1 to TRBJ2-7, with 7 bases that match TRBD1. V lost 4 bases to trimming and J lost 2 bases; unmatched junction nucleotides: 6. Looked up from germline, CDR1 is SGHRS and CDR2 is YFSETQ. The CDR3 runs 14 residues. DNA for the CDR3: TGCGCCAGCAGCCCGACAGGGCCCACCTACGAGCAGTACTTC. Translation: CASSPTGPTYEQYF.

This clonotype was seen a handful of times. The CDR3 protein is CASSLEQGSGYTF. The CDR3 DNA reads as TGCGCCAGCAGCTTGGAACAGGGAAGTGGCTACACCTTC. This chain joins TRBV5-1 and TRBJ1-2; tentative D call: TRBD1 (6 bases). V lost 0 bases, J lost 7 bases, and 10 bases lay in between. The CDR3 spans 13 residues. Germline V gene sequence: CDR1 SGHRS, CDR2 YFSETQ. The full variable domain, completed using reference TRBV5-1 and TRBJ1-2, is KAGVTQTPRYLIKTRGQQVTLSCSPISGHRSVSWYQQTPGQGLQFLFEYFSETQRNKGNFPGRFSGRQFSNSRSEMNVSTLELGDSALYLCASSLEQGSGYTFGSGTRLTVV.

Many counts were recorded for this clonotype. The gene calls are TRBV5-1 and TRBJ2-3; D gene unclear. The V end lost 4 bases, the J end lost 0 bases, and 3 bases lay between the germline ends. The germline gives CDR1 SGHRS, CDR2 YFSETQ. The CDR3 spans 12 residues. DNA of the CDR3: TGCGCCAGCAGCATAAGCACAGATACGCAGTATTTT. Translating it yields CASSISTDTQYF.

V and J are TRBV7-3 and TRBJ2-3; D is uncertain. Trimming removed 3 bases from V and 0 bases from J, with 10 bases in between. The CDR3 runs to 15 residues. Germline V gene lookup returns CDR1 SGHTA and CDR2 FQGTGA. This CDR3 is CASSFGELSTDTQYF. DNA of the CDR3: TGTGCCAGCAGCTTTGGAGAGCTTAGCACAGATACGCAGTATTTT.

The CDR3 coding sequence is TGTGCCAGCAGCTTAGTGGCGGGGGCTGGCTACACCTTC. Its protein is CASSLVAGAGYTF. The rearrangement links TRBV11-3 to TRBJ1-2; a possible D gene is TRBD1 (6 bases). CDR1 is SGHNT, CDR2 YENEEA, per germline. The germline V and J ends were trimmed by 1 base and 7 bases, with 10 bases remaining between them. The CDR3 has 13 residues. Variable domain in full (rest from reference TRBV11-3 and TRBJ1-2): EAGVVQSPRYKIIEKKQPVAFWCNPISGHNTLYWYLQNLGQGPELLIRYENEEAVDDSQLPKDRFSAERLKGVDSTLKIQPAELGDSAVYLCASSLVAGAGYTFGSGTRLTVV.

This clonotype is a singleton in its sample. The J gene is TRBJ2-1, the V gene TRBV2; 7 positions agree with TRBD1. Trimming at V came to 0 bases and at J to 2 bases, leaving 4 bases not matched to a gene. The CDR3 runs to 16 residues. Germline CDR1 is SNHLY and CDR2 is FYNNEI. The CDR3 DNA follows: TGTGCCAGCAGTGAAGCGCCCCAGGGGGCCTACAATGAGCAGTTCTTC. Its translation is CASSEAPQGAYNEQFF.

V is TRBV6-1 and J is TRBJ2-1; 12 nucleotides line up with TRBD2. The trim removed 5 bases at V and 7 bases at J, leaving 15 bases unmatched. Germline values: CDR1 MNHNS, CDR2 SASEGT. The CDR3 totals 18 residues. The CDR3 here is CASSRLAGGPRYLNEQFF. The CDR3 DNA reads as TGTGCCAGCAGTCGCCTAGCGGGAGGGCCTCGGTATTTGAATGAGCAGTTCTTC.

This clonotype was found a few times. V is TRBV11-3 and J is TRBJ1-1, with a tentative D call TRBD1 (6 bases). The CDR3 extends over 13 amino acids. The V and J ends lost 6 bases and 8 bases respectively, with 16 bases between them. Germline loops: CDR1 SGHNT, CDR2 YENEEA. CDR3 residues: CASRTPGQLEAFF. The CDR3 region has the DNA TGTGCCAGCAGGACACCGGGACAACTAGAAGCTTTCTTT.

This clonotype has more than one count but fewer than ten. The chain links TRBV5-1 to TRBJ2-3, with no clear D. In germline, CDR1 is SGHRS, CDR2 YFSETQ. The length of the CDR3 is 15 residues. The ends were cut back, 0 bases at V and 4 bases at J, with 12 bases in the middle. The CDR3 nucleotides are TGCGCCAGCAGCTTGGGTCTCCCCTACGCAGATACGCAGTATTTT. It is translated as CASSLGLPYADTQYF.

This clonotype has more than one count but fewer than ten. This sequence joins TRBV30 and TRBJ2-7; D ambiguous. The germline V gene encodes CDR1 GTSNPN and CDR2 SVGIG (reference sequence). The CDR3 loop spans 11 amino acids. V lost 1 base and J lost 4, with 5 bases in between. CDR3 nucleotides: TGTGCCTGGAGTGACACATACGAGCAGTACTTC. This gives the protein CAWSDTYEQYF.

This chain connects TRBV18 to TRBJ2-2; D call uncertain. V dropped 3 bases and J dropped 0 bases, with 2 bases sitting between them. This CDR3 has 13 residues. CDR1 and CDR2 from the germline V gene are KGHSH and LQKENI. CDR3 coding DNA: TGTGCCAGCTCACCTCCGAACACCGGGGAGCTGTTTTTT. Its protein product is CASSPPNTGELFF.

This clonotype showed up just a few times. The V call is TRBV24-1, the J call TRBJ1-5; D call uncertain. V was shortened by 2 bases and J by 6 bases, with 22 bases between the two germline ends. This CDR3 has 18 amino acids. CDR1 and CDR2 from the germline V gene are KGHDR and SFDVKD. CDR3 DNA sequence: TGTGCCACCAGTGATTCCAACGACTGGAGAGGACGAGGTCAGCCCCAGCATTTT. Translating it yields CATSDSNDWRGRGQPQHF.

The sample holds a few counts of this clonotype. This CDR3 reads CASSSDRAADTQYF. CDR3 DNA sequence: TGTGCCAGCAGCTCTGACAGGGCAGCGGATACGCAGTATTTT. The chain links TRBV7-9 to TRBJ2-3, with TRBD1 matching 7 bases. The germline CDR1 and CDR2 sequences are SEHNR and FQNEAQ (reference sequence). J was trimmed by 6 bases and V by 4 bases; bases with no gene match: 7. This CDR3 is 14 amino acids long.

The chain combines TRBV3-1 with TRBJ1-2; D is unclear. The germline V gene has CDR1 LGHDT and CDR2 YNNKEL (reference sequence). Trimming pared 0 bases from V and 2 bases from J, leaving 7 bases between. The CDR3 totals 14 residues. The DNA of the CDR3 is TGTGCCAGCAGCCAAGAGGACGGGAACTATGGCTACACCTTC. Protein product: CASSQEDGNYGYTF. Full variable domain (remainder filled in from reference TRBV3-1 and TRBJ1-2): DTAVSQTPKYLVTQMGNDKSIKCEQNLGHDTMYWYKQDSKKFLKIMFSYNNKELIINETVPNRFSPKSPDKAHLNLHINSLELGDSAVYFCASSQEDGNYGYTFGSGTRLTVV.

This clonotype was recorded a few times. This chain links TRBV13 with TRBJ2-7, with 9 nucleotides matching TRBD1. This CDR3 contains 15 residues. Germline V gene data show CDR1 as PRHDT and CDR2 as FYEKMQ (reference sequence). V lost 5 bases and J lost 3; bases outside the gene matches: 8. The CDR3 loop reads CASSPGTGSGYEQYF. The CDR3 DNA reads as TGTGCCAGCAGCCCAGGGACAGGGAGTGGCTACGAGCAGTACTTC.

The table lists this clonotype with many counts. The rearrangement joins TRBV19 to TRBJ2-3; a possible D gene is TRBD2 (5 bases). Trimming cost V 3 bases and J 4 bases, with 14 bases left between them. In germline, CDR1 is LNHDA, CDR2 SQIVND (reference sequence). This CDR3 is built from 15 residues. CDR3 in amino acids: CASSIRASLADTQYF. For the CDR3, the DNA is TGTGCCAGTAGTATTAGGGCTAGCCTAGCAGATACGCAGTATTTT.

The chain joins TRBV28 to TRBJ1-2, with D maybe TRBD1 (5 bases). The CDR3 totals 11 residues. Trimming removed 6 bases at V and 10 bases at J, with 12 bases between. The V gene's germline CDR1 is MDHEN and CDR2 SYDVKM. As DNA, the CDR3 is TGTGCCAGCAGAGGGACCCTCCTCTACACCTTC. Its protein is CASRGTLLYTF.

This clonotype has at least ten counts. The J gene is TRBJ2-1, the V gene TRBV5-1; the match to TRBD2 covers 10 bases. This CDR3 comprises 15 residues. Germline V CDR1 and CDR2: SGHRS, YFSETQ. V gave up 4 bases and J gave up 4 bases; unmatched junction bases: 5. This CDR3 reads CASSPTSGSYNEQFF. Written as DNA, the CDR3 is TGCGCCAGCAGCCCGACTAGCGGGTCATACAATGAGCAGTTCTTC.

The CDR3: CASSTETGIGANVLTF. The CDR3 DNA is TGCGCCAGCAGCACGGAGACAGGGATCGGGGCCAACGTCCTGACTTTC. This chain joins TRBV5-1 and TRBJ2-6; 7 positions match TRBD1. V dropped 4 bases and J dropped 4; count of bases not matched to a gene: 8. The germline V gene encodes CDR1 SGHRS and CDR2 YFSETQ. The CDR3 length is 16 residues.

This clonotype was detected only a few times. This chain connects TRBV7-9 to TRBJ2-7; 8 bases match TRBD1. Germline CDR1 is SEHNR and CDR2 is FQNEAQ (reference sequence). This CDR3 region has 15 residues. V shed 4 bases, J shed 1 base, and the junction held 6 bases outside the gene matches. CDR3 bases: TGTGCCAGCAGCTCTCCGGGACAGGCTTCCTACGAGCAGTACTTC. It translates to CASSSPGQASYEQYF.

This clonotype was picked up a small number of times. The V gene is TRBV29-1, the J gene TRBJ1-2; tentative D call: TRBD1 (5 bases). This CDR3 contains 13 residues. Per germline, CDR1 SQVTM and CDR2 ANQGSEA. V was pared by 6 bases and J by 7 bases, with 18 bases between. The CDR3 DNA sequence: TGCAGCGTGGGACGCATAAATAAGGTTGGCTACACCTTC. Protein sequence: CSVGRINKVGYTF.

The CDR3 DNA reads TGTGCCAGCAGCCGTCGGGACAGTGGGGGTGGGTTCTTT. As protein: CASSRRDSGGGFF. The chain uses TRBV5-6 and TRBJ1-1; 7 positions match TRBD1. Germline V gives CDR1 SGHDT, CDR2 YYEEEE. The CDR3 is 13 residues long. The J segment lost 14 bases and the V segment lost 4 bases, leaving 14 bases of the junction unmatched. Based on the CDR3 plus reference TRBV5-6 and TRBJ1-1, the full variable domain is DAGVTQSPTHLIKTRGQQVTLRCSPKSGHDTVSWYQQALGQGPQFIFQYYEEEERQRGNFPDRFSGHQFPNYSSELNVNALLLGDSALYLCASSRRDSGGGFFGQGTRLTVV.

The chain carries TRBV4-3 and TRBJ1-1; D is unclear. Trimming stripped 0 bases from V and 10 bases from J, with 12 bases between. The CDR3 sequence is 13 residues long. Germline V gene lookup returns CDR1 LGHNA and CDR2 YSLEER. This chain's CDR3 is CASSQDGSSGAFF. CDR3 DNA: TGCGCCAGCAGCCAAGATGGTTCCTCGGGAGCTTTCTTT.